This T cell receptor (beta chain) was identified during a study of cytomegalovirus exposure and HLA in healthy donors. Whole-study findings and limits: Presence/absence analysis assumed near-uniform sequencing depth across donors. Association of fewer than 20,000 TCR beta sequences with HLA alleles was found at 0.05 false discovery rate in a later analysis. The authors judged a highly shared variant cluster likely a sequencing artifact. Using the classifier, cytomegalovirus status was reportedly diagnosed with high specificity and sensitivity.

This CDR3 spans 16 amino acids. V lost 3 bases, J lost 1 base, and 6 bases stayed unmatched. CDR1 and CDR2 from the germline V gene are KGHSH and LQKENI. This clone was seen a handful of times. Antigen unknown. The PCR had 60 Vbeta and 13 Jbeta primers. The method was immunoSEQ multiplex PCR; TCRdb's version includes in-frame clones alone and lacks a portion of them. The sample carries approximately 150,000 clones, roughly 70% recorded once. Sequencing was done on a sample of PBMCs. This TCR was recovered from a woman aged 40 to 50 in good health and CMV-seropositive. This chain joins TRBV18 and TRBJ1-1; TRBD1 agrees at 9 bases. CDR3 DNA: TGTGCCAGCTCACCTACACGGGACAGGGAGAACACTGAAGCTTTCTTT. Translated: CASSPTRDRENTEAFF.